The rows below give T cell receptor beta chains drawn from one sample of a study of regulatory T cells in long-lasting Graves disease. One entry per CDR3 protein, called by TCRdb with MiXCR from the multiplex PCR reads. The sample records 380,000 or so distinct CDR3 sequences, roughly 15% being singletons. Separately, the same data were catalogued under a study of T cells in Graves' hyperthyroidism and ophthalmopathy.

The specimen was peripheral blood mononuclear cells (PBMCs), collected at new diagnosis, from a patient treated with antithyroid drugs. These TCRs come from a woman aged 18-30 years with Graves disease. Both conserved end residues are part of each CDR3. The D gene is left open where the match is weak. Expanded clones get a size class; other rows say once, few or many, or leave the size out.

>.|TRBJ2-2|many|TRBV24-1
CATSLRGNGELFF
TGTGCCACCTCACTCAGGGGAAACGGGGAGCTGTTTTTT
>.|TRBJ1-5|many|TRBV30
CAWNRASYSNQPQHF
TGTGCCTGGAACCGCGCCTCGTATAGCAATCAGCCCCAGCATTTT
>TRBD1|TRBJ2-7|.|TRBV19
CASSFSGQSSYEQYF
TGTGCCAGTAGTTTCTCGGGACAGAGCTCCTACGAGCAGTACTTC
>.|TRBJ1-1|once|TRBV5-1
CASSLRQWKNTEAFF
TGCGCCAGCAGCTTGAGGCAGTGGAAGAACACGGAAGCTTTCTTT
>TRBD1|TRBJ1-2|.|TRBV7-3
CASSSDRVVYTF
TGTGCCAGCAGCTCCGACAGGGTAGTCTACACCTTC
>.|TRBJ1-6|few|TRBV6-2/TRBV6-3
CASSDRSSYNSPLHF
TGTGCCAGCAGTGACAGGAGCTCCTATAATTCACCCCTCCACTTT
>TRBD2|TRBJ2-3|.|TRBV7-9
CASSFGTSGGGKDTQYF
TGTGCCAGCAGCTTCGGGACTAGCGGGGGAGGAAAAGATACGCAGTATTTT
>TRBD1|TRBJ2-5|many|TRBV5-1
CASSLVGRGLQETQYF
TGCGCCAGCAGCCTGGTGGGCAGGGGGCTACAGGAGACCCAGTACTTC
>.|TRBJ1-5|many|TRBV6-1
CASSEAFLGANQPQHF
TGTGCCAGCAGTGAAGCATTCCTGGGCGCCAATCAGCCCCAGCATTTT
>.|TRBJ1-1|many|TRBV6-5
CASSYSVSHPPNTEAFF
TGTGCCAGCAGTTACTCTGTCTCTCACCCCCCGAACACTGAAGCTTTCTTT
>TRBD1|TRBJ2-2|many|TRBV28
CASSLTARGLTGELFF
TGTGCCAGCAGTTTAACGGCCAGGGGGCTCACCGGGGAGCTGTTTTTT
>TRBD1|TRBJ2-7|.|TRBV5-6
CASSPGTGSTEQYF
TGTGCCAGCAGCCCCGGGACAGGGAGTACCGAGCAGTACTTC
>.|TRBJ1-1|many|TRBV2
CASTVENTEAFF
TGTGCCAGCACAGTGGAGAACACTGAAGCTTTCTTT
>TRBD1|TRBJ1-4|many|TRBV30
CAWSPLNLDRNNEKLFF
TGTGCCTGGAGTCCTCTGAACCTGGACAGGAATAATGAAAAACTGTTTTTT
>.|TRBJ2-5|few|TRBV6-1
CASSEDMWGGETQYF
TGTGCCAGCAGTGAAGATATGTGGGGGGGCGAGACCCAGTACTTC
>.|TRBJ2-5|few|TRBV5-1
CASSLLGIQETQYF
TGCGCCAGCAGCTTGTTGGGGATCCAAGAGACCCAGTACTTC
>.|TRBJ1-1|many|TRBV28
CASSLFTGRNTEAFF
TGTGCCAGCAGTTTATTTACAGGCCGGAACACTGAAGCTTTCTTT
>.|TRBJ2-7|many|TRBV3-1
CASSQDSGMGYEQYF
TGTGCCAGCAGCCAAGATTCAGGTATGGGCTACGAGCAGTACTTC
>TRBD1|TRBJ1-5|few|TRBV27
CASSPDRGRWQPQHF
TGTGCCAGCAGTCCGGACAGGGGGCGTTGGCAGCCCCAGCATTTT
>.|TRBJ2-1|many|TRBV30
CAWSTVSSYNEQFF
TGTGCCTGGAGCACCGTGAGCTCCTACAATGAGCAGTTCTTC
>.|TRBJ1-1|.|TRBV11-2
CASSLDGRNTEAFF
TGTGCCAGCAGCTTGGACGGACGGAACACTGAAGCTTTCTTT
>.|TRBJ2-7|many|TRBV5-6
CASSLKDGFYEQYF
TGTGCCAGCAGCCTGAAGGACGGATTCTACGAGCAGTACTTC
>TRBD1|TRBJ2-7|many|TRBV13
CASSFPTGSYEQYF
TGTGCCAGCAGCTTCCCGACAGGGTCCTACGAGCAGTACTTC
>.|TRBJ2-5|.|TRBV20-1
CSAKTAASFVAPKETQYF
TGCAGTGCCAAAACCGCGGCTAGCTTCGTAGCCCCGAAAGAGACCCAGTACTTC
>.|TRBJ2-1|many|TRBV6-5
CASSYGVRINEQFF
TGTGCCAGCAGTTATGGAGTCAGGATCAATGAGCAGTTCTTC
>TRBD2|TRBJ2-7|few|TRBV12-3/TRBV12-4
CASSLTWLAEEQYF
TGTGCCAGCAGTTTAACATGGCTAGCGGAGGAGCAGTACTTC
>TRBD2|TRBJ2-5|.|TRBV7-2
CASSTSVSETQYF
TGTGCCAGCAGCACTAGCGTCTCGGAGACCCAGTACTTC
>.|TRBJ1-6|many|TRBV11-2
CASRDDSNSWNSPLHF
TGTGCCAGCAGGGATGACAGCAATTCCTGGAATTCACCCCTCCACTTT
>.|TRBJ1-2|few|TRBV4-1
CASSQVSIGTNPYGYTF
TGCGCCAGCAGCCAAGTCTCAATAGGCACAAATCCCTATGGCTACACCTTC
>.|TRBJ1-1|few|TRBV19
CASSTQHNTEAFF
TGTGCCAGTAGTACCCAGCATAACACTGAAGCTTTCTTT
>TRBD2|TRBJ2-5|many|TRBV20-1
CSARDRGLLAGSETQYF
TGCAGTGCTAGAGATCGAGGATTGCTAGCGGGGAGTGAGACCCAGTACTTC
>TRBD2|TRBJ2-2|few|TRBV7-3
CASSQTSGGGSGELFF
TGTGCCAGCAGCCAAACTAGCGGGGGGGGATCCGGGGAGCTGTTTTTT
>TRBD2|TRBJ2-3|many|TRBV20-1
CSARAGGTPGTQYF
TGCAGTGCTAGAGCGGGGGGGACCCCAGGGACGCAGTATTTT
>TRBD2|TRBJ2-5|.|TRBV28
CASSLGLAGIQETQYF
TGTGCCAGCAGCCTCGGACTAGCGGGGATACAAGAGACCCAGTACTTC
>.|TRBJ2-3|.|TRBV7-2
CASSFAEEADTQYF
TGTGCCAGCAGCTTCGCGGAAGAGGCAGATACGCAGTATTTT
>.|TRBJ2-1|many|TRBV2
CASSELEVGIHEQFF
TGTGCCAGCAGTGAGTTGGAGGTGGGGATCCATGAGCAGTTCTTC
>TRBD1|TRBJ2-1|many|TRBV11-3
CASSLVGQGYHNEQFF
TGTGCCAGCAGCTTAGTGGGACAGGGTTACCACAATGAGCAGTTCTTC
>TRBD1|TRBJ2-5|many|TRBV6-1
CASSVGTGGETQYF
TGTGCCAGCAGTGTCGGGACAGGGGGAGAGACCCAGTACTTC
>TRBD1|TRBJ2-2|many|TRBV18
CASSPFSWTGSNTGELFF
TGTGCCAGCTCACCATTCTCATGGACAGGTTCGAACACCGGGGAGCTGTTTTTT
>TRBD1|TRBJ1-6|few|TRBV5-6
CASSLGQGNNSPLHF
TGTGCCAGCAGCTTGGGACAGGGAAATAATTCACCCCTCCACTTT
>TRBD2|TRBJ2-3|.|TRBV5-5
CATLPGLAGGTDTQYF
TGTGCCACCCTCCCGGGACTAGCGGGAGGCACAGATACGCAGTATTTT
>.|TRBJ2-1|few|TRBV6-1
CASRRSWSYNEQFF
TGTGCCAGCAGAAGGAGTTGGTCCTACAATGAGCAGTTCTTC
>TRBD2|TRBJ2-5|many|TRBV20-1
CSAIVGRGLAGGETQYF
TGCAGTGCTATAGTCGGACGGGGTCTGGCGGGAGGGGAGACCCAGTACTTC
>.|TRBJ1-5|many|TRBV30
CACAPGHNQPQHF
TGTGCCTGCGCTCCGGGCCATAATCAGCCCCAGCATTTT
>TRBD2|TRBJ2-2|few|TRBV7-9
CASSFGREVSELFF
TGTGCCAGCAGCTTTGGGCGGGAGGTCTCCGAGCTGTTTTTT
>TRBD2|TRBJ2-5|many|TRBV20-1
CSAIRLAGAQETQYF
TGCAGTGCTATCCGACTAGCGGGGGCCCAAGAGACCCAGTACTTC
>TRBD2|TRBJ2-3|few|TRBV5-1
CASSSQGTSGNTDTQYF
TGCGCCAGCAGCAGCCAAGGGACTAGCGGGAACACAGATACGCAGTATTTT
>TRBD2|TRBJ2-3|.|TRBV28
CASRTSHNTDTQYF
TGTGCCAGCCGGACTAGCCATAACACAGATACGCAGTATTTT
>TRBD1|TRBJ2-4|many|TRBV5-1
CASSHGQGLAKNIQYF
TGCGCCAGCAGCCACGGACAGGGCCTCGCCAAAAACATTCAGTACTTC
>.|TRBJ2-7|many|TRBV6-5
CASSYSSSPGAEQYF
TGTGCCAGCAGTTACTCGTCTAGCCCTGGGGCCGAGCAGTACTTC
>.|TRBJ1-4|.|TRBV5-1
CASSSKQPSSGEKLFF
TGCGCCAGCAGCTCCAAACAGCCTTCCTCAGGCGAAAAACTGTTTTTT
>.|TRBJ1-2|many|TRBV3-1
CASSQESVPANYGYTF
TGTGCCAGCAGCCAAGAGTCGGTCCCCGCAAACTATGGCTACACCTTC